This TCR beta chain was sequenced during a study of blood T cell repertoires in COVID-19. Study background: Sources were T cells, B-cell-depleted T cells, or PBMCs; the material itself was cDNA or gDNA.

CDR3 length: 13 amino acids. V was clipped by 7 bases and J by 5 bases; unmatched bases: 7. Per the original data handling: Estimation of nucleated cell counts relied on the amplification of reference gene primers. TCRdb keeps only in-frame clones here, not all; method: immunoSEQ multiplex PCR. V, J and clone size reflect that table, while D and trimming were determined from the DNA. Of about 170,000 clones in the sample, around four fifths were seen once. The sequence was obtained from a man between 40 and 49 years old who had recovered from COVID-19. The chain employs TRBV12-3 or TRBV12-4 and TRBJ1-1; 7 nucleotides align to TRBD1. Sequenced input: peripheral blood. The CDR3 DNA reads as TGTGCCAGCAATAGGGACAGCCGGACTGAAGCTTTCTTT. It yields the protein CASNRDSRTEAFF.